Only one count was recorded for the clone carrying this TCR beta chain. The data were taken from a study of blood T cell repertoires in COVID-19. In the study overall: The samples span acute and convalescent COVID-19 from the United States, Italy and Spain.

The V gene's germline CDR1 is LGHDT and CDR2 YNNKEL (reference sequence). Trimming at V came to 6 bases and at J to 6 bases, leaving 1 base not matched to a gene. The length of the CDR3 is 11 residues. Using immunoSEQ multiplex PCR, the repertoire was profiled, and TCRdb retains in-frame clones only, with some absent. The repertoire has about 200,000 clones, approximately 78% of them found once; the top ten carry approximately 12%. The source of this sequence is a woman between 40 and 55 years old with acute or convalescent COVID-19. The source material was peripheral blood. This sequence joins TRBV3-1 (or the pseudogene TRBV3-2) and TRBJ1-2; 7 bases are a match to TRBD1. The CDR3 protein is CASRQGHGYTF. CDR3 DNA: TGTGCCAGCAGACAGGGGCATGGCTACACCTTC.